The 24 T cell receptor beta chains presented below share a single source sample, sequenced in a study of low-dose radiotherapy and immunotherapy resistance in tumors (dated by TCRdb to between 2021 and 2024). The intended sense of this specimen's time point label: after trial treatment. The treatment or condition tag for this specimen amounts to: LDRT plus nivolumab, ipilimumab, low-dose cyclophosphamide and aspirin (RACIN trial). Sequenced using an Illumina HiSeq 2500. Superscript III and a set of TRAV- and TRBV-specific primers were used to synthesize first-strand cDNA, so that both TCRalpha and TCRbeta chains were covered. A roughly 18-cycle PCR with Phusion amplified the TCRs, pairing a constant-region primer with the adapter that was attached to the V primers. TCRdb itself trimmed the public reads at Q25 with fastp, ran MiXCR and retained productive beta chains. Here each entry gathers all rows of one CDR3 protein and keeps the most common genes and DNA. This sample has 75,000 to 95,000 distinct CDR3 sequences in its table, and less than 25% of those were observed once. The ten largest clones take up 9.5% to 15% of the sample.

This specimen consisted of PBMCs, obtained after low-dose radiotherapy plus immunotherapy. These receptors were taken from a female donor with ovarian cancer.

The table lists this clonotype with many counts. V and J are TRBV5-1 and TRBJ1-2, with a weak D call TRBD1 (6 bases). Germline V gene lookup returns CDR1 SGHRS and CDR2 YFSETQ. The CDR3 totals 14 residues. V lost 0 bases and J 8 bases, leaving 14 bases between the germline ends. CDR3 protein: CASSLDREGGGYTF. The CDR3 DNA follows: TGCGCCAGCAGCTTGGACAGGGAAGGCGGCGGCTACACCTTC. Full variable domain (outside the CDR3, taken from reference TRBV5-1 and TRBJ1-2): KAGVTQTPRYLIKTRGQQVTLSCSPISGHRSVSWYQQTPGQGLQFLFEYFSETQRNKGNFPGRFSGRQFSNSRSEMNVSTLELGDSALYLCASSLDREGGGYTFGSGTRLTVV.

In its sample, this clonotype was seen many times. The chain links TRBV5-1 to TRBJ1-3, with D unclear. The CDR3 is made up of 15 amino acids. V lost 1 base and J lost 2, with 10 bases in between. Germline values: CDR1 SGHRS, CDR2 YFSETQ. Here the CDR3 DNA reads TGCGCCAGCAGCTTGACCGGCGGACCTGGAAACACCATATATTTT. Residues: CASSLTGGPGNTIYF. The full variable domain, in which reference TRBV5-1 and TRBJ1-3 provide the parts outside the CDR3, is KAGVTQTPRYLIKTRGQQVTLSCSPISGHRSVSWYQQTPGQGLQFLFEYFSETQRNKGNFPGRFSGRQFSNSRSEMNVSTLELGDSALYLCASSLTGGPGNTIYFGEGSWLTVV.

This clonotype was seen many times. V is TRBV13 and J is TRBJ2-1, with 14 bases identical to TRBD2. The V and J ends lost 6 bases and 9 bases, in that order; junction bases with no gene match: 16. From germline, CDR1 is PRHDT and CDR2 FYEKMQ (reference sequence). The CDR3 is 18 amino acids. CDR3 in amino acids: CASRDGGLAGEFVPEQFF. CDR3 nucleotides: TGTGCCAGCAGGGACGGGGGACTAGCGGGAGAATTTGTTCCTGAGCAGTTCTTC.

This clonotype was seen at least ten times. The chain employs TRBV11-2 and TRBJ2-3; D gene ambiguous. Trimming shortened V by 7 bases and J by 2 bases, and 7 bases separated the two germline ends. Germline CDR1 is SGHAT and CDR2 is FQNNGV. The CDR3 runs to 12 residues. The CDR3 protein is CASNDFTDTQYF. The CDR3 DNA is TGTGCCAGCAACGACTTCACAGATACGCAGTATTTT. The full variable domain, its missing parts supplied by reference TRBV11-2 and TRBJ2-3, is EAGVAQSPRYKIIEKRQSVAFWCNPISGHATLYWYQQILGQGPKLLIQFQNNGVVDDSQLPKDRFSAERLKGVDSTLKIQPAKLEDSAVYLCASNDFTDTQYFGPGTRLTVL.

This clonotype was counted at least ten times. The chain carries TRBV18 and TRBJ2-1; D may be TRBD2 (6 bases). The V gene's germline CDR1 is KGHSH and CDR2 LQKENI. This CDR3 region has 13 residues. V was shortened by 6 bases and J by 9 bases, with 15 bases between the two germline ends. The CDR3 protein is CASSDPSASEQFF. The CDR3 bases are TGTGCCAGCTCGGACCCTAGCGCTTCTGAGCAGTTCTTC.

This clonotype was counted ten times or more. The V gene is TRBV20-1, the J gene TRBJ2-5, with 14 bases fitting TRBD2. The V gene end was trimmed by 3 bases and the J gene end by 0 bases; junction bases not matched to a gene: 6. Germline V lookup: CDR1 DFQATT, CDR2 SNEGSKA (reference sequence). The length of the CDR3 is 17 residues. This CDR3 reads CSASGTSGGLNQETQYF. The CDR3 DNA is TGCAGTGCTAGCGGGACTAGCGGGGGCTTAAACCAAGAGACCCAGTACTTC.

In this sample, this clonotype turned up many times. V gene TRBV6-5 combines with J gene TRBJ2-7; the D gene is possibly TRBD2 (5 bases). The V gene lost 6 bases and the J gene lost 0 bases, with 15 bases spanning the gap. Germline loops: CDR1 MNHEY, CDR2 SVGAGI. CDR3 length: 15 amino acids. The CDR3 region is CASSPGIVSSYEQYF. DNA for the CDR3: TGTGCCAGCAGCCCCGGGATAGTCAGCTCCTACGAGCAGTACTTC.

This clonotype has a count of ten or more. J is TRBJ2-7 and V is TRBV6-2 or TRBV6-3, with D hard to call. V was shortened by 5 bases and J by 0 bases, with 5 bases between the two germline ends. CDR3 length equals 12 residues. CDR1 and CDR2 from the germline V gene are MNHEY and SVGEGT. The CDR3 sequence is CASSASSYEQYF. The CDR3 DNA sequence: TGTGCCAGCAGTGCGAGCTCCTACGAGCAGTACTTC.

Ten or more counts support this clonotype. V is TRBV19 and J is TRBJ2-3; 8 bases match TRBD2. This CDR3 contains 17 residues. Germline values: CDR1 LNHDA, CDR2 SQIVND (reference sequence). V lost 3 bases and J lost 4; bases outside the gene matches: 12. DNA of the CDR3: TGTGCCAGTAGTATGCGTCCGGCGGGAGGTTTCGCAGATACGCAGTATTTT. Amino acids: CASSMRPAGGFADTQYF.

This clonotype showed up many times. The chain joins TRBV11-2 to TRBJ2-3; either TRBD1 or TRBD2 may fit D (6 bases each). CDR3 size: 17 residues. Germline assignment: CDR1 SGHAT and CDR2 FQNNGV. The germline V and J ends were trimmed by 1 base and 0 bases, with 14 bases remaining between them. CDR3 DNA sequence: TGTGCCAGCAGCTTAGGACAGGCGGGAACTAGCACAGATACGCAGTATTTT. Amino acid sequence: CASSLGQAGTSTDTQYF. Full variable domain (remainder filled in from reference TRBV11-2 and TRBJ2-3): EAGVAQSPRYKIIEKRQSVAFWCNPISGHATLYWYQQILGQGPKLLIQFQNNGVVDDSQLPKDRFSAERLKGVDSTLKIQPAKLEDSAVYLCASSLGQAGTSTDTQYFGPGTRLTVL.

The table lists this clonotype with many counts. In DNA form, the CDR3 reads TGCAGTGCAGAACCGGGACTTGGTAATTCACCCCTCCACTTT. As protein: CSAEPGLGNSPLHF. This chain links TRBV20-1 with TRBJ1-6; D may be TRBD1 (5 bases). This CDR3 is 14 amino acids long. Germline CDR1 is DFQATT and CDR2 is SNEGSKA (reference sequence). Deletions cut 6 bases from V and 6 bases from J, with 15 bases between.

At least ten counts were recorded for this clonotype. This chain links TRBV5-1 with TRBJ2-3; 14 bases align to TRBD2. The CDR3 sequence is 17 residues long. The trim removed 4 bases at V and 3 bases at J, leaving 7 bases unmatched. The germline V gene encodes CDR1 SGHRS and CDR2 YFSETQ. This CDR3 is CASSPGTSGRWTDTQYF. CDR3 nucleotides: TGCGCCAGCAGCCCGGGGACTAGCGGGAGATGGACAGATACGCAGTATTTT. Looking up the rest from reference TRBV5-1 and TRBJ2-3 gives the full variable domain: KAGVTQTPRYLIKTRGQQVTLSCSPISGHRSVSWYQQTPGQGLQFLFEYFSETQRNKGNFPGRFSGRQFSNSRSEMNVSTLELGDSALYLCASSPGTSGRWTDTQYFGPGTRLTVL.

CDR3 in amino acids: CSAGSRTGSTDTQYF. The CDR3 DNA reads TGCAGTGCTGGATCCCGGACAGGTAGCACAGATACGCAGTATTTT. The J gene is TRBJ2-3, the V gene TRBV20-1, with 7 positions matching TRBD1. This CDR3 is built from 15 residues. The V gene end was trimmed by 5 bases and the J gene end by 0 bases; junction bases not matched to a gene: 8. Germline V gene sequence: CDR1 DFQATT, CDR2 SNEGSKA (reference sequence).

At least ten counts were recorded for this clonotype. This sequence joins TRBV5-4 and TRBJ2-3; D is uncertain. CDR3 size: 15 residues. Germline CDR1 is SGHNT and CDR2 is YYREEE (reference sequence). V was shortened by 2 bases and J by 1 base, with 11 bases between the two germline ends. CDR3 loop: CASSFQGPGTDTQYF. As DNA, the CDR3 is TGTGCCAGCAGCTTTCAAGGACCAGGCACAGATACGCAGTATTTT. The whole variable domain, filled in from reference TRBV5-4 and TRBJ2-3, reads ETGVTQSPTHLIKTRGQQVTLRCSSQSGHNTVSWYQQALGQGPQFIFQYYREEENGRGNFPPRFSGLQFPNYSSELNVNALELDDSALYLCASSFQGPGTDTQYFGPGTRLTVL.

This clonotype was detected many times. This chain connects TRBV24-1 to TRBJ2-3; 9 bases match TRBD1. The trim removed 5 bases at V and 1 base at J, leaving 9 bases unmatched. The germline V gene has CDR1 KGHDR and CDR2 SFDVKD. The length of the CDR3 is 17 residues. The DNA for the CDR3 is TGTGCCACCAGTGCTTTCGCCTGGGACAGGGGCACAGATACGCAGTATTTT. Encoded protein: CATSAFAWDRGTDTQYF.

This clonotype was counted a few times. The chain carries TRBV19 and TRBJ1-1; TRBD1 might be the D (5 bases). The CDR3 consists of 14 residues. The V and J ends lost 6 bases and 1 base respectively, with 12 bases between them. Germline CDR1 reads LNHDA; CDR2 reads SQIVND (reference sequence). As DNA, the CDR3 is TGTGCCAGTAGCCGCCAGGGCCCGAACACTGAAGCTTTCTTT. This translates into CASSRQGPNTEAFF.

This clonotype has a count of ten or more. The chain recombines TRBV2 with TRBJ1-5; weak D call: TRBD1 (5 bases). Germline V gene lookup returns CDR1 SNHLY and CDR2 FYNNEI. The V gene lost 3 bases and the J gene lost 2 bases, with 17 bases spanning the gap. This CDR3 spans 17 amino acids. The CDR3 DNA is TGTGCCAGCAGTGATCGGGGCCTGCCCTACGGCAATCAGCCCCAGCATTTT. Protein product: CASSDRGLPYGNQPQHF.

This clonotype was recorded a few times. The V call is TRBV6-2 or TRBV6-3, the J call TRBJ2-3; possibly TRBD1 for D (6 bases). The germline V and J ends were trimmed by 0 bases and 1 base, with 11 bases remaining between them. Germline V gene data show CDR1 as MNHEY and CDR2 as SVGEGT. This CDR3 has 16 residues. CDR3 sequence: CASSYSVRGRTDTQYF. CDR3 nucleotides: TGTGCCAGCAGTTACTCGGTCAGGGGCCGCACAGATACGCAGTATTTT.

The sample holds many counts of this clonotype. This chain links TRBV7-2 with TRBJ2-3; D unresolved. Germline V gene lookup returns CDR1 SGHTA and CDR2 FQGNSA. There are 16 residues in the CDR3. V was pared by 3 bases and J by 4 bases, with 17 bases between. CDR3 coding DNA: TGTGCCAGCAGCTTGCCCGGATTGCTAGGCGCAGATACGCAGTATTTT. Translation: CASSLPGLLGADTQYF.

This clonotype has a count of ten or more. The rearrangement joins TRBV9 to TRBJ2-7; 7 nucleotides line up with TRBD1. V was clipped by 1 base and J by 2 bases; unmatched bases: 3. Germline assignment: CDR1 SGDLS and CDR2 YYNGEE. The CDR3 is made up of 14 amino acids. CDR3 sequence: CASSVRTGTYEQYF. The CDR3 nucleotides read TGTGCCAGCAGCGTAAGGACAGGTACCTACGAGCAGTACTTC.

This clonotype appeared many times. The gene calls are TRBV7-9 and TRBJ1-6, with 10 positions matching TRBD1. V lost 1 base and J lost 10; bases outside the gene matches: 7. The CDR3 has 16 residues. CDR1 SEHNR and CDR2 FQNEAQ come from the germline V gene (reference sequence). CDR3 residues: CASSLVVGTGDSPLHF. The CDR3 DNA sequence: TGTGCCAGCAGCTTAGTCGTCGGGACAGGGGACTCACCCCTCCACTTT. Full variable domain (missing parts from reference TRBV7-9 and TRBJ1-6): DTGVSQNPRHKITKRGQNVTFRCDPISEHNRLYWYRQTLGQGPEFLTYFQNEAQLEKSRLLSDRFSAERPKGSFSTLEIQRTEQGDSAMYLCASSLVVGTGDSPLHFGNGTRLTVT.

With regard to this clonotype: This likely stems from a read error, as it lies one base from a far larger clone. The rearrangement links TRBV6-8 to TRBJ1-5; possible D gene TRBD1, 6 bases. The CDR3 runs to 15 residues. The V gene's germline CDR1 is MNHGY and CDR2 SAAAGT. CDR3 DNA: TGTGCCAGCAGCGTAGGGGGATATAGCAATCAGCTCCAGCATTTT. It translates to CASSVGGYSNQLQHF.

As for this clonotype: A read error is the likely source, as a far larger clone sits one nucleotide away. The chain is built from TRBV6-2 or TRBV6-3 and TRBJ1-2; a weak D match, TRBD1 (6 bases). Germline values: CDR1 MNHEY, CDR2 SVGEGT. Trimming stripped 5 bases from V and 1 base from J, with 17 bases between. The CDR3 loop spans 16 amino acids. CDR3 bases: TGTGCCAGCAGTGCTTTTACAGGGCCACTTAACTATGGCTACACCTTC. Its protein is CASSAFTGPLNYGYTF.

The table lists this clonotype with many counts. The chain is built from TRBV28 and TRBJ1-3; 8 positions match TRBD1. With 8 bases clipped from V and 3 bases from J, the junction kept 12 bases outside the gene matches. The germline gives CDR1 MDHEN, CDR2 SYDVKM. The CDR3 has 16 amino acids. The CDR3 protein is CASVPSQGAGGNTIYF. The DNA for the CDR3 is TGTGCCAGCGTACCTTCTCAGGGGGCCGGTGGAAACACCATATATTTT.